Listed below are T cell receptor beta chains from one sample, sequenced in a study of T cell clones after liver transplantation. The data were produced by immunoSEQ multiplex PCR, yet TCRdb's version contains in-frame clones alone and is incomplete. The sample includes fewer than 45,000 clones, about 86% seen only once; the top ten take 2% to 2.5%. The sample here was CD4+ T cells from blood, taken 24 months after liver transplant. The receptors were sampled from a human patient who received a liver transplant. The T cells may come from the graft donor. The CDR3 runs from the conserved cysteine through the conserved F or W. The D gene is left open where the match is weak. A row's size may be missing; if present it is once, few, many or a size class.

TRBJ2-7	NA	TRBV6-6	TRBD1	CASSYTQTGQYEQYF	TGTGCCAGCAGCTACACTCAAACGGGACAGTACGAGCAGTACTTC
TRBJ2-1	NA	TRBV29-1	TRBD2	CSVRTSGRGEQFF	TGCAGCGTCCGGACTAGCGGGAGAGGTGAGCAGTTCTTC
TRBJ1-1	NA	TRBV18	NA	CASSDTGTEAFF	TGTGCCAGCTCCGACACAGGGACTGAAGCTTTCTTT
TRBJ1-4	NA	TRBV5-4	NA	CASSLVRDEKLFF	TGTGCCAGCAGCTTGGTGAGGGATGAAAAACTGTTTTTT
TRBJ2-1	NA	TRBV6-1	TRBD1	CASSEAPGQGLGYNEQFF	TGTGCCAGCAGTGAAGCGCCTGGACAGGGGCTGGGGTACAATGAGCAGTTCTTC
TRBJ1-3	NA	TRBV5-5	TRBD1	CASSFEQGARGNTIYF	TGTGCCAGCAGCTTCGAACAGGGGGCGCGCGGAAACACCATATATTTT
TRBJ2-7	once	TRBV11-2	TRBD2	CASSPRTSGRALSEQYF	TGTGCCAGCAGCCCCCGGACTAGCGGGAGGGCCCTTTCCGAGCAGTACTTC
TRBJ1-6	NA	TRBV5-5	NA	CASSLALRGLDSPLHF	TGTGCCAGCAGCTTGGCCTTACGGGGGCTTGATTCACCCCTCCACTTT
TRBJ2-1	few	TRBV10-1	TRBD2	CASSDGAGGPTDEQFF	TGCGCCAGCAGTGATGGGGCGGGAGGCCCGACGGATGAGCAGTTCTTC
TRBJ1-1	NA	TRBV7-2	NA	CASSFLRMNTEAFF	TGTGCCAGCAGCTTTTTGCGGATGAACACTGAAGCTTTCTTT